The 26 T cell receptor beta chains listed next were all sequenced from one sample in a study of T cell repertoires in cytomegalovirus infection. For these receptors, no antigen is known. TCRdb recomputed calls from the reads with MiXCR, one row per CDR3 protein. This table holds about 83,000 distinct CDR3 sequences, roughly a quarter found once. The sequencing used CD8+ T cells from cultured PBMCs, collected from culture after CMV antigen stimulation. The receptors derive from a human donor in good health (CMV status not recorded). Some clones in this sample may be carry-over from other donors' samples.

This clonotype was seen only a few times. The V call is TRBV5-8, the J call TRBJ1-2; D uncertain. Per germline, CDR1 SGHTS and CDR2 YDEGEE. The CDR3 sequence is 12 residues long. V lost 0 bases and J 5 bases, leaving 5 bases between the germline ends. The CDR3 loop is CASSLDRYGYTF. As DNA, the CDR3 is TGTGCCAGCAGCTTGGACCGGTATGGCTACACCTTC.

The chain combines TRBV11-2 with TRBJ2-7, with D uncertain. V gave up 10 bases and J gave up 4 bases, with 17 bases separating them. This CDR3 region has 13 residues. The germline CDR1 and CDR2 sequences are SGHAT and FQNNGV. CDR3 nucleotide sequence: TGTGCCATTACACATAGGAACTCTTACGAGCAGTACTTC. Protein: CAITHRNSYEQYF.

The chain uses TRBV5-6 and TRBJ2-5; 11 bases align to TRBD2. V shed 4 bases, J shed 4 bases, and the junction held 3 bases outside the gene matches. There are 14 residues in the CDR3. The germline gives CDR1 SGHDT, CDR2 YYEEEE. DNA of the CDR3: TGTGCCAGCAGCAACGGACTAGCGGGAGAGACCCAGTACTTC. Its protein product is CASSNGLAGETQYF.

There are many counts of this clonotype. The chain has TRBV7-9 and TRBJ2-3; 7 positions match TRBD1. Germline CDR1 reads SEHNR; CDR2 reads FQNEAQ (reference sequence). The J segment lost 2 bases and the V segment lost 2 bases, leaving 10 bases of the junction unmatched. The CDR3 has 17 amino acids. CDR3 residues: CASSLPLGQEPTDTQYF. In nucleotides, the CDR3 is TGTGCCAGCAGCTTACCCCTAGGACAGGAGCCCACAGATACGCAGTATTTT.

V gene TRBV19 combines with J gene TRBJ1-5, with D unclear. Germline V gene lookup returns CDR1 LNHDA and CDR2 SQIVND (reference sequence). The ends were cut back, 3 bases at V and 9 bases at J, with 6 bases in the middle. The CDR3 extends over 11 amino acids. The DNA for the CDR3 is TGTGCCAGTAGTATTGATTGGCCCCAGCATTTT. Protein product: CASSIDWPQHF.

Ten or more counts support this clonotype. The V and J genes are TRBV7-6 and TRBJ2-3; 7 bases align to TRBD2. V gave up 9 bases and J gave up 5 bases; unmatched junction bases: 5. CDR1 is SGHVS, CDR2 FNYEAQ, per germline. The CDR3 is made up of 12 amino acids. For the CDR3, the DNA is TGTGCCAGTGCGGGAGTGGAAGATACGCAGTATTTT. Protein sequence: CASAGVEDTQYF. Combining the CDR3 with reference TRBV7-6 and TRBJ2-3 gives the whole variable domain GAGVSQSPRYKVTKRGQDVALRCDPISGHVSLYWYRQALGQGPEFLTYFNYEAQQDKSGLPNDRFSAERPEGSISTLTIQRTEQRDSAMYRCASAGVEDTQYFGPGTRLTVL.

The genes are TRBV28 and TRBJ1-6, with 7 bases fitting TRBD1. The CDR3 consists of 15 residues. The V and J ends lost 7 bases and 6 bases, in that order; junction bases with no gene match: 9. The V gene's germline CDR1 is MDHEN and CDR2 SYDVKM. The CDR3 DNA follows: TGTGCCAGCATCAAGACAGGGTTTAGTAATTCACCCCTCCACTTT. Amino acids: CASIKTGFSNSPLHF.

V and J are TRBV27 and TRBJ2-3; 9 positions agree with TRBD2. This CDR3 contains 15 residues. Germline V gene data show CDR1 as MNHEY and CDR2 as SMNVEV (reference sequence). J gave up 0 bases and V 5 bases, and 3 bases lay outside the gene matches. CDR3 amino acids: CASSISGSSTDTQYF. The CDR3 coding sequence is TGTGCCAGCAGTATTAGCGGGAGTAGCACAGATACGCAGTATTTT.

This clonotype was detected many times. This chain joins TRBV6-1 and TRBJ2-7, with 9 bases matching TRBD1. V was pared by 2 bases and J by 5 bases, with 7 bases of the junction left unmatched. The CDR3 runs to 15 residues. Germline assignment: CDR1 MNHNS and CDR2 SASEGT. CDR3 amino acids: CASSEIGRDRDEQYF. The CDR3 DNA is TGTGCCAGCAGTGAAATCGGTCGGGACAGGGACGAGCAGTACTTC.

The V gene is TRBV6-2 or TRBV6-3, the J gene TRBJ2-7; TRBD1 might be the D (6 bases). V lost 6 bases, J lost 2 bases, and 17 bases lay in between. This CDR3 contains 15 residues. In germline, CDR1 is MNHEY, CDR2 SVGEGT. The CDR3 DNA follows: TGTGCCAGCAGCCGTTACCGGGACACCGCCTACGAGCAGTACTTC. Translation gives CASSRYRDTAYEQYF.

V gene TRBV14 combines with J gene TRBJ2-7; possibly TRBD1 for D (6 bases). V was shortened by 0 bases and J by 1 base, with 10 bases between the two germline ends. The CDR3 is 15 residues long. Germline CDR1 is SGHDN and CDR2 is FVKESK. CDR3 coding DNA: TGTGCCAGCAGCCAAGATCAGGGGACGTCCTACGAGCAGTACTTC. It translates to CASSQDQGTSYEQYF.

This sequence joins TRBV27 and TRBJ2-7, with 10 bases aligning to TRBD1. CDR1 and CDR2 from the germline V gene are MNHEY and SMNVEV (reference sequence). V shed 3 bases and J 3 bases; nucleotides not matched to a gene: 2. This CDR3 has 14 amino acids. This CDR3 reads CASSLTGGLYEQYF. CDR3 nucleotide sequence: TGTGCCAGCAGTTTGACAGGGGGCCTCTACGAGCAGTACTTC.

This clonotype occurred a few times. The rearrangement uses TRBV11-1 and TRBJ2-5, with D hard to call. The CDR3 length is 14 residues. Germline V gene data show CDR1 as SGHAT and CDR2 as FQDESV (reference sequence). The V end was cut by 6 bases, the J end by 0 bases, with 11 bases between. The CDR3 coding sequence is TGTGCCAGCAGAACGGCCTTGGACCAAGAGACCCAGTACTTC. It specifies CASRTALDQETQYF.

With respect to this clonotype: A clone one base away is much larger, so this may be a read error. The chain employs TRBV27 and TRBJ2-1; 9 bases map to TRBD2. V lost 2 bases to trimming and J lost 11 bases; unmatched junction nucleotides: 10. Looked up from germline, CDR1 is MNHEY and CDR2 is SMNVEV (reference sequence). This CDR3 has 15 amino acids. The CDR3 DNA is TGTGCCAGCAGTTTACTCCCCAGCGGGGGGAATAAGCAGTTCTTC. This translates into CASSLLPSGGNKQFF.

As regards this clonotype: At one boundary the junction diverges from the germline segment, which might be a read error. The chain employs TRBV29-1 and TRBJ2-7, with 7 bases fitting TRBD1. Germline V lookup: CDR1 SQVTM, CDR2 ANQGSEA. The CDR3 covers 12 residues. CDR3 nucleotide sequence: TGCAGCGTGGTCGGGACAGCCACCCGTGAGATCTTC. Protein: CSVVGTATREIF.

There are a few counts of this clonotype. The chain employs TRBV6-5 and TRBJ1-3; D gene unclear. This CDR3 spans 12 amino acids. Germline CDR1 reads MNHEY; CDR2 reads SVGAGI. Trimming left V 4 bases short and J 3 bases short, with 4 bases between. As DNA, the CDR3 is TGTGCCAGCAGTTCACTTGGAAACACCATATATTTT. It codes for CASSSLGNTIYF.

The rearrangement joins TRBV4-1 to TRBJ2-1; TRBD1 matches 7 bases. Germline V gene sequence: CDR1 MGHRA, CDR2 YSYEKL. The CDR3 has 17 residues. V was clipped by 0 bases and J by 8 bases; unmatched bases: 13. The CDR3 nucleotides read TGCGCCAGCAGCCAAGAGGACAGGCAAGGGTCTGGGTATGAGCAGTTCTTC. Translated: CASSQEDRQGSGYEQFF.

Many counts were recorded for this clonotype. The chain uses TRBV27 and TRBJ2-7; no clear D. This CDR3 is built from 13 residues. Germline CDR1 is MNHEY and CDR2 is SMNVEV (reference sequence). V lost 3 bases, J lost 7 bases, and 13 bases lay in between. The DNA of the CDR3 is TGTGCCAGCAGTTTGAACACCGTGAGGGAGCAGTACTTC. Protein product: CASSLNTVREQYF.

The chain joins TRBV11-2 to TRBJ1-1; the D gene is possibly TRBD1 (6 bases). Per germline, CDR1 SGHAT and CDR2 FQNNGV. The CDR3 totals 15 residues. V shed 2 bases and J shed 1 base, with 11 bases lying between them. CDR3 amino acids: CASSLQGSRNTEAFF. Written as DNA, the CDR3 is TGTGCCAGCAGCTTACAGGGGTCCAGGAACACTGAAGCTTTCTTT. Complete variable domain (other parts from reference TRBV11-2 and TRBJ1-1): EAGVAQSPRYKIIEKRQSVAFWCNPISGHATLYWYQQILGQGPKLLIQFQNNGVVDDSQLPKDRFSAERLKGVDSTLKIQPAKLEDSAVYLCASSLQGSRNTEAFFGQGTRLTVV.

This clonotype has ten or more counts. V usage is TRBV5-8 and J usage is TRBJ2-3, with 9 nucleotides matching TRBD1. The ends lost 2 bases at V and 7 bases at J; junction bases unmatched: 8. The CDR3 contains 15 residues. Germline assignment: CDR1 SGHTS and CDR2 YDEGEE. The CDR3 DNA reads TGTGCCAGCAGCTTTTCCGGACAGGGGTTAAATACGCAGTATTTT. Its protein product is CASSFSGQGLNTQYF.

In this sample, this clonotype turned up a few times. V gene TRBV4-3 combines with J gene TRBJ2-2; 8 nucleotides agree with TRBD1. Germline CDR1 reads LGHNA; CDR2 reads YSLEER. This CDR3 spans 14 amino acids. J was trimmed by 13 bases and V by 4 bases; bases with no gene match: 11. The CDR3 spells CASSPGQGAWGLFF. In DNA form, the CDR3 reads TGCGCCAGCAGCCCGGGGCAGGGGGCCTGGGGGCTGTTTTTT.

This clonotype was observed a few times. This chain joins TRBV5-5 and TRBJ1-2; 8 bases are shared with TRBD1. With V trimmed by 0 bases and J by 4 bases, 2 bases remained unmatched. Germline-derived CDR1 and CDR2 are SGHKS and YYEKEE (reference sequence). CDR3 size: 14 residues. Here the CDR3 DNA reads TGTGCCAGCAGCTTGGGACAGGGGAGCTATGGCTACACCTTC. It translates to CASSLGQGSYGYTF.

The chain is built from TRBV6-1 and TRBJ2-2; 13 nucleotides line up with TRBD2. Trimming at V came to 5 bases and at J to 4 bases, leaving 4 bases not matched to a gene. The CDR3 has 16 residues. The germline gives CDR1 MNHNS, CDR2 SASEGT. CDR3: CASSPRLAGGTGELFF. CDR3 nucleotide sequence: TGTGCCAGCAGTCCGAGACTAGCGGGGGGCACCGGGGAGCTGTTTTTT.

The chain has TRBV30 and TRBJ2-1, with D possibly matching TRBD2 (5 bases). Trimming shortened V by 3 bases and J by 5 bases, and 14 bases separated the two germline ends. This CDR3 is 14 amino acids long. Germline V gene lookup returns CDR1 GTSNPN and CDR2 SVGIG (reference sequence). The DNA of the CDR3 is TGTGCCTGGAGCGCCGGGGAAGGGAACAATGAGCAGTTCTTC. Protein sequence: CAWSAGEGNNEQFF.

This rearrangement joins TRBV10-3 to TRBJ1-2, with no clear D. Deletions cut 0 bases from V and 6 bases from J, with 5 bases between. There are 12 residues in the CDR3. The germline V gene has CDR1 ENHRY and CDR2 SYGVKD. DNA of the CDR3: TGTGCCATCAGTGAGTCGCGTAATGGCTACACCTTC. Protein sequence: CAISESRNGYTF.

Turning to this clonotype: One base away lies a much larger clone, so this may be a sequencing read error. The chain uses TRBV7-3 and TRBJ2-7, with TRBD1 identical over 7 bases. The CDR3 runs 13 residues. In germline, CDR1 is SGHTA, CDR2 FQGTGA. The CDR3 spells CVSSLRTGGEQYF. The CDR3 DNA reads TGTGTCAGCAGCTTAAGGACAGGAGGCGAGCAGTACTTC.